Detailed here is one T cell receptor beta chain. What antigen it recognizes has not been identified. No base qualities exist here, and no much larger clone lies one base off it. The immunoSEQ Assay, a bias-controlled multiplex PCR, was used to amplify TCRbeta CDR3 regions from genomic DNA. As for how the authors treated the data: The number of nucleated cells in each sample was estimated by amplification of reference gene primers within the assay. To quantify the absolute abundance of each unique TCRbeta CDR3 rearrangement, sequence reads were collapsed and filtered. For each sample, productive Simpson clonality was calculated as the square root of Simpson's diversity index across productive rearrangements. TCRdb stores this immuneACCESS table with in-frame sequences only. Part of the clones is absent; in the studies checked, under half of the shortfall reflects unresolved V genes, and no reason is known for the rest. That table furnishes V, J and clone size, whereas the DNA furnished D and trimming. For this sample there are approximately 90,000 clones; roughly 82% appear just once. The ten largest clones represent 20% to 25% of the sample.

This entry comes from a study of blood T cell repertoires in COVID-19 (dated by TCRdb to 2018 to 2020). In the study overall: The collaborator samples originated in the United States, Italy and Spain and spanned the acute and convalescent phases of COVID-19. Where available, HLA class I and class II types were obtained from metadata supplied by the sample provider rather than from assay-based typing. Subjects who had been exposed to COVID-19, were actively infected with it, or had recovered from it provided the deeply sampled blood TCRbeta repertoires that made up the dataset. The prospective study material was composed of cDNA or gDNA derived from T cells, B-cell-depleted T cells, or PBMCs. The repertoires were made available in a free public database intended to serve as a resource for research on the immune response to SARS-CoV-2. Nearly every sample came with metadata listing a de-identified subject ID, COVID-19 status, age in years and sex. Samples came from the ongoing ImmuneRACE study (first 160 participants) plus 1,254 subjects from 6 global collaborators. General conclusions and limits of the study: Clinical and demographic metadata were provided uncurated, with the amount varying by source and participant.

Whole blood was collected in K2EDTA tubes by collaborating institutions according to the institutions' own protocols. For TCRbeta analysis, collaborators shipped samples as frozen whole blood, isolated PBMCs, or DNA extracted from either of those sample types. V is cut back by 1 base and J by 2 bases, with 3 bases in the junction unmatched. Spanning cysteine to phenylalanine, the CDR3 consists of 15 amino acids. The sequence is cut down to CDR3 DNA, 45 bases in frame from base 1. CDR1 and CDR2 were assigned from the germline V gene as SGHTA and FQGNSA. The TCR comes from a man between 60 and 75 years old with acute or convalescent COVID-19. Sequencing was performed on peripheral blood. The sequence joins TRBV7-2 to TRBJ2-7, and TRBD2 aligns with 9 junction nucleotides. At the DNA level, the sequence is TGTGCCAGCAGCTTAGATGCTAGCGGGGCCTACGAGCAGTACTTC. Its amino acids are CASSLDASGAYEQYF.